The TCR beta chain described here comes from a study of early T cells in non-severe SARS-CoV-2 infection. In this sample, this clonotype turned up a few times. There are 13 residues in the CDR3. Per the germline V gene, CDR1 is LGHDT and CDR2 is YNNKEL (reference sequence). Between the trimmed V and J ends, which lost 3 bases and 10 bases, there was a span of 15 bases. As part of library construction, unique molecular identifiers were attached to individual cDNA molecules. Using its own MiXCR run on the 5' RACE reads, TCRdb lists one record per CDR3 protein. The sample shows 70,000 to 90,000 distinct CDR3 sequences, roughly 10% of them seen only once.

The source of this sequence is an adult who was a healthcare worker with PCR-confirmed SARS-CoV-2 infection or an uninfected control (not recorded which). This chain joins TRBV3-1 and TRBJ1-1; maybe TRBD1 (5 bases). Sequences were derived from whole blood, sampled at baseline. The CDR3: CASSHNLQGAAFF. The CDR3 DNA reads TGTGCCAGCAGCCATAACCTGCAGGGAGCAGCTTTCTTT.